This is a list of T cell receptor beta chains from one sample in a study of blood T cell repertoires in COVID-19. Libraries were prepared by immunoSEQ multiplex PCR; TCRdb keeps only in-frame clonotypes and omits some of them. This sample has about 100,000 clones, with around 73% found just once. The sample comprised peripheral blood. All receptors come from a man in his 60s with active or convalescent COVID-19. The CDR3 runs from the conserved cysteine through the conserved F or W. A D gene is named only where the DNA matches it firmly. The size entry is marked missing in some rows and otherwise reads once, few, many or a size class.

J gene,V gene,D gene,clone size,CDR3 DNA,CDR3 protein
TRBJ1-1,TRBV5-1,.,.,TGCGCCAGCAGCATCCAGGGTCCCCACACTGAAGCTTTCTTT,CASSIQGPHTEAFF
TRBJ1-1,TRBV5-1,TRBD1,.,TGCGCCAGCAGCTCCGGTTGGACAGGGGCGGGAGACACTGAAGCTTTCTTT,CASSSGWTGAGDTEAFF
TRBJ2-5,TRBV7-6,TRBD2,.,TGTGCCAGCAGCTTAGGGGGACTAGCGGGAGGCGAGACCCAGTACTTC,CASSLGGLAGGETQYF
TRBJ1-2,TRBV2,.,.,TGTGCCAGCATCGGGTCGAACTTTGAATGGGGCTACACCTTC,CASIGSNFEWGYTF
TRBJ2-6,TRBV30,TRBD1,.,TGTGCCTGGACCCGGGACAGATCCTTCTCTGGGGCCAACGTCCTGACTTTC,CAWTRDRSFSGANVLTF
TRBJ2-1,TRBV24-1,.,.,TGTGCCACCAGCCCCGGGCCGAGGGCCCATGAGCAGTTCTTC,CATSPGPRAHEQFF
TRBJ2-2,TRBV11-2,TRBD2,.,TGTGCCAGCAGCTTAGGGGGGAGGGCGAGCACCGGGGAGCTGTTTTTT,CASSLGGRASTGELFF
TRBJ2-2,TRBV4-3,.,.,TGCGCCAGCAGCCCTATCTATAGGGGCCCCGGGGAGCTGTTTTTT,CASSPIYRGPGELFF
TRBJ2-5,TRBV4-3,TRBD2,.,TGCGCCAGCAGCCAAGTAGCGGGCGGGGAAGAGACCCAGTACTTC,CASSQVAGGEETQYF
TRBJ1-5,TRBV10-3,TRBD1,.,TGTGCCACCGACGCCACAGGGGGCAATCAGCCCCAGCATTTT,CATDATGGNQPQHF
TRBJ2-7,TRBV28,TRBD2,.,TGTGCCAGCAGCCCGGGGAGGGGTAGCGGGAGAATCTCCTACGAGCAGTACTTC,CASSPGRGSGRISYEQYF
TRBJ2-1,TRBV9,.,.,TGTGCCAGCAGCGCCCTCTCGGATGAGCAGTTCTTC,CASSALSDEQFF
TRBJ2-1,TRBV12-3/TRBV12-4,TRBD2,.,TGTGCCAGCAGCCGCAGTAGCGGGAGTGAGCAGTTCTTC,CASSRSSGSEQFF
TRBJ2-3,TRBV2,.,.,TGTGCCAGCGGCCGGGGACTTCCCACAGATACGCAGTATTTT,CASGRGLPTDTQYF
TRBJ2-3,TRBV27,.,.,TGTGCCAGCACCATGAGACAGTACACAGATACGCAGTATTTT,CASTMRQYTDTQYF
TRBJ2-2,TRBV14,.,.,TGTGCCAGCAGCCAACAGGGCACCGGGGAGCTGTTTTTT,CASSQQGTGELFF
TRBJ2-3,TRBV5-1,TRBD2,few,TGCGCCAGCAGCCTGGCGGGGACTAGCGGCACAGATACGCAGTATTTT,CASSLAGTSGTDTQYF
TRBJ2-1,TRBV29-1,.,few,TGCAGCGTTGTTGGCAGTAGGAGCTCCTACAATGAGCAGTTCTTC,CSVVGSRSSYNEQFF
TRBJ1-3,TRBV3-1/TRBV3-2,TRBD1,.,TGTGCCAGCAGCCCTGGACAGGTCTATTCTGGAAACACCATATATTTT,CASSPGQVYSGNTIYF
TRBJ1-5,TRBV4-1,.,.,TGCGCCAGCAGCCAAGAGGGAGGATCATATCAGCCCCAGCATTTT,CASSQEGGSYQPQHF
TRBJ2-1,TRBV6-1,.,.,TGTGCCAGCAGTGACCTTAGCTCCTACAATGAGCAGTTCTTC,CASSDLSSYNEQFF
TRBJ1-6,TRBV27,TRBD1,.,TGTGCCAGCAGACAGGGGGTCGCCTATAATTCACCCCTCCACTTT,CASRQGVAYNSPLHF